This TCR beta chain was retrieved from a study of OX40 agonist ivuxolimab in advanced cancers. With respect to this clone: Its antigen is not identified.

The CDR3 consists of 15 residues. J gave up 1 base and V 2 bases, and 2 bases lay outside the gene matches. From germline, CDR1 is SEHNR and CDR2 FQNEAQ (reference sequence). Overall study findings and caveats: More expanded clones were found, on average, in CD8+ than in CD4+ T cells.

TCRdb's copy holds only in-frame clones and misses some; the assay was immunoSEQ multiplex PCR. The sample lists approximately 120,000 clones; about nine tenths were seen once. The sequence derives from an adult with an advanced solid tumor such as melanoma, head and neck, liver or kidney cancer. The V and J genes are TRBV7-9 and TRBJ1-3; 7 bases line up with TRBD1. Here the sequenced sample was CD4+ or CD8+ T cells sorted from blood, taken in a trial of the OX40 agonist ivuxolimab. This chain's CDR3 is CASSLMTGSGNTIYF. CDR3 DNA sequence: TGTGCCAGCAGCTTAATGACAGGGTCTGGAAACACCATATATTTT.